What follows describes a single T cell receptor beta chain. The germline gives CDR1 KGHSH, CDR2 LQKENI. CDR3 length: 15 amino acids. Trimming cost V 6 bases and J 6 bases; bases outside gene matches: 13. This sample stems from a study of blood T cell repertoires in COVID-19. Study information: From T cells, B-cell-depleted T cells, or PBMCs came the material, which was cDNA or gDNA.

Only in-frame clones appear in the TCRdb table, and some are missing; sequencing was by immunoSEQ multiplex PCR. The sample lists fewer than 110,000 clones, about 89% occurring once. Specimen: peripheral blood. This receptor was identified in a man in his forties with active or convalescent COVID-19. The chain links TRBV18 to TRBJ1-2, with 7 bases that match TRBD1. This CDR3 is CASSPGATGPDGYTF. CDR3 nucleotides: TGTGCCAGCTCCCCCGGTGCGACAGGGCCTGATGGCTACACCTTC.